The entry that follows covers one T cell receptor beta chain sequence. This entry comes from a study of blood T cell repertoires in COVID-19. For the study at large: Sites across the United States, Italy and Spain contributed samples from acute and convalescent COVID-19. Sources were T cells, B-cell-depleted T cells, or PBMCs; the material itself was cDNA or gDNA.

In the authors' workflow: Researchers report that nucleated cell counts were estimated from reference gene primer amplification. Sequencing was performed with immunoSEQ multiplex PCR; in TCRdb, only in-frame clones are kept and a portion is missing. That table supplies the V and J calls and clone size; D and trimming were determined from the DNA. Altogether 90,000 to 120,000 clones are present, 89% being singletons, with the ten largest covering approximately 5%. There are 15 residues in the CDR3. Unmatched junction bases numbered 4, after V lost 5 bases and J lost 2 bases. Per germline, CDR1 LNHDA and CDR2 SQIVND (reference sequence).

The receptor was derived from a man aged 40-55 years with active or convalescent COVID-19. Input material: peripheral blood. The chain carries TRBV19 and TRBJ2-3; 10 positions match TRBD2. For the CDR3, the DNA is TGTGCCAGTAGTCCGGGACTAGCGTTCACAGATACGCAGTATTTT. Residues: CASSPGLAFTDTQYF.